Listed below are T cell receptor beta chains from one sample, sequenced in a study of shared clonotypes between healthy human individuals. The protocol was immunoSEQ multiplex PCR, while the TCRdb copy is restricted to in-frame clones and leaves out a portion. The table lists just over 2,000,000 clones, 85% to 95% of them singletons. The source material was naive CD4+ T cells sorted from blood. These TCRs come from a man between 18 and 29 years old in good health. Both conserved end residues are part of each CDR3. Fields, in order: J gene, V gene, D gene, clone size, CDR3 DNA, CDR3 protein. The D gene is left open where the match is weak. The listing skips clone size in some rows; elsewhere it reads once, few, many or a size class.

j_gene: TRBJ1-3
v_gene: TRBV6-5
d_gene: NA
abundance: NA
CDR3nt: TGTGCCAGCAGTTACTCAAGGGCTGGAAACACCATATATTTT
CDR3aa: CASSYSRAGNTIYF

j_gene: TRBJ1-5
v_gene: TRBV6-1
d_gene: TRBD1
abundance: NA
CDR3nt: TGTGCCAGCAGTGGGGGACAGTCAAATCAGCCCCAGCATTTT
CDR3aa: CASSGGQSNQPQHF

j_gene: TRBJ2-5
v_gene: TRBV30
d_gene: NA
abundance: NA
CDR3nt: TGTGCCTGGGGCTCCCGAGAGACCCAGTACTTC
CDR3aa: CAWGSRETQYF

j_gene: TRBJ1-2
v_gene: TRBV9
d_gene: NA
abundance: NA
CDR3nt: TGTGCCAGCAGCGTAGCTACGGTGGCAGACTATGGCTACACCTTC
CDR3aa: CASSVATVADYGYTF

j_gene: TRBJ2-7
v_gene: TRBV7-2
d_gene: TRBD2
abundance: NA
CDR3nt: TGTGCCAGCAGCCGCGGGACTAGCGGAACCTACGAGCAGTACTTC
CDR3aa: CASSRGTSGTYEQYF

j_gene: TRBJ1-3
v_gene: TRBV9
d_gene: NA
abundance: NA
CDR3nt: TGTGCCAGCAGCCAGGGAAATTTTTTAATGCACTCTGGAAACACCATATATTTT
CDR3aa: CASSQGNFLMHSGNTIYF

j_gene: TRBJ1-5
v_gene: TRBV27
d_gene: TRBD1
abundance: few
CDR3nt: TGTGCCAGCAGGGAAGGGGACAGGGCGGATCAGCCCCAGCATTTT
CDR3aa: CASREGDRADQPQHF

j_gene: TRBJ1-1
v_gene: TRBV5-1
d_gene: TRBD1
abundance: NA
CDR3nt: TGCGCCAGCAGCTTGGCAGGACAGGGCTTCATGAACACTGAAGCTTTCTTT
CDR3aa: CASSLAGQGFMNTEAFF

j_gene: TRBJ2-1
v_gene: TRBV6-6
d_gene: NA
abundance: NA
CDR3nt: TGTGCCAGCAGTACCGCTATAGCGGCCCGGGGGAATGAGCAGTTCTTC
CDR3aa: CASSTAIAARGNEQFF

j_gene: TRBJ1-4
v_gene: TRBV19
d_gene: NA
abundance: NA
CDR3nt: TGTGCCAGTAGTCAAACACGGGTAAATGAAAAACTGTTTTTT
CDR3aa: CASSQTRVNEKLFF

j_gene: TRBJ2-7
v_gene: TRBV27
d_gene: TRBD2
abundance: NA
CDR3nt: TGTGCCAGCAGCCTCGGTCCACTAGCGGGGGGAGACGAGCAGTACTTC
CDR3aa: CASSLGPLAGGDEQYF

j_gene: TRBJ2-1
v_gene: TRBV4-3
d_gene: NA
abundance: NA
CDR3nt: TGCGCCAGCAGCCAAGAATGGACTGGATACAATGAGCAGTTCTTC
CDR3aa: CASSQEWTGYNEQFF

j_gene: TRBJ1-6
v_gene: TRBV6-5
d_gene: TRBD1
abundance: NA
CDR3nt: TGTGCCAGCACCCGACAGGGGAATTCACCCCTCCACTTT
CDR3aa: CASTRQGNSPLHF

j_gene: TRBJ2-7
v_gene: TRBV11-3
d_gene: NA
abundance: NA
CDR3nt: TGTGCCAGCAGTCCCACTGGAGGGGGGAAGTCCCGGCTCGAGCAGTACTTC
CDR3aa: CASSPTGGGKSRLEQYF

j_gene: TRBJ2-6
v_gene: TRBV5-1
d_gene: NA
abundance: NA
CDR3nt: TGCGCCAGCAGCTTGGATGGAACTTCCAACGTCCTGACTTTC
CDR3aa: CASSLDGTSNVLTF

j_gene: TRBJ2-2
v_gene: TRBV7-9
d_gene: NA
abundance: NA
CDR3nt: TGTGCCAGCAGCTTAAGGGGTCGAGCTTCCGAAAACACCGGGGAGCTGTTTTTT
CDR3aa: CASSLRGRASENTGELFF

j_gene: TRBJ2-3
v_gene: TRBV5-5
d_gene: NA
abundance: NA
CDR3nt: TGTGCCAGCAGCTTGCAAGGTACAAACGGCACAGATACGCAGTATTTT
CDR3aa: CASSLQGTNGTDTQYF

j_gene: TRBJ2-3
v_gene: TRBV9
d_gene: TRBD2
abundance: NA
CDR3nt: TGTGCCAGCAGCGTAGCGGGAGGCCTTACCCGAGATACGCAGTATTTT
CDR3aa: CASSVAGGLTRDTQYF

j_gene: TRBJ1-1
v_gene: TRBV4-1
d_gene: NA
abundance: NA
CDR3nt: TGCGCCAGCAGCCAAGATTTTCAGGGCCCGACTGAAGCTTTCTTT
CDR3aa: CASSQDFQGPTEAFF

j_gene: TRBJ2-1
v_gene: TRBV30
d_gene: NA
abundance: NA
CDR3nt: TGTGCCTGGAGCCCCCCCCTGGGGACCTACAATGAGCAGTTCTTC
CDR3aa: CAWSPPLGTYNEQFF

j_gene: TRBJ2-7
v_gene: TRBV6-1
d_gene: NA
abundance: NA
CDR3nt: TGTGCCAGCAGTGTGCCAAGCTACGAGCAGTACTTC
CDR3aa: CASSVPSYEQYF

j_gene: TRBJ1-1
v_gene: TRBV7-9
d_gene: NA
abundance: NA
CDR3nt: TGTGCCAGCAGCTTAGTGGAAAACACTGAAGCTTTCTTT
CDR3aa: CASSLVENTEAFF

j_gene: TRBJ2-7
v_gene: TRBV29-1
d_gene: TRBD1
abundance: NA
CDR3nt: TGCAGCGCGGGGACAGAACTACCCTACGAGCAGTACTTC
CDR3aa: CSAGTELPYEQYF

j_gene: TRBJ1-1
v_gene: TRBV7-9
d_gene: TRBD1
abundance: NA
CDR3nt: TGTGCCAGCAGACGACCCGGGACAGGTGCCGCGGGGCACACTGAAGCTTTCTTT
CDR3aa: CASRRPGTGAAGHTEAFF

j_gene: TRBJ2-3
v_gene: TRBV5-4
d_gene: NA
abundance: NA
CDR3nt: TGTGCCAGCAGCTCGGACAGATTAATCACAGATACGCAGTATTTT
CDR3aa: CASSSDRLITDTQYF

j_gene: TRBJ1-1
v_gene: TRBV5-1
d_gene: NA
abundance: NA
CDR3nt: TGCGCCAGCAGAGACGGGATAATGAACACTGAAGCTTTCTTT
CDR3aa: CASRDGIMNTEAFF

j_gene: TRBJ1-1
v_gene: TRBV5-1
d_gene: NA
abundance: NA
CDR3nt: TGCGCCAGCAGCTTGGTGTCGATGAACACTGAAGCTTTCTTT
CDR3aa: CASSLVSMNTEAFF

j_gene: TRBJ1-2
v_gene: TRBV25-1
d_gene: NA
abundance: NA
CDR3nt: TGTGCCAGCAGTGAAGGCGGGACGCCGGGCTACACCTTC
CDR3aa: CASSEGGTPGYTF

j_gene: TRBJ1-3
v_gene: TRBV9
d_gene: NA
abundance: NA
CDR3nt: TGTGCCAGCAGCGCAGAACAAGGGTCTGGAAACACCATATATTTT
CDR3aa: CASSAEQGSGNTIYF

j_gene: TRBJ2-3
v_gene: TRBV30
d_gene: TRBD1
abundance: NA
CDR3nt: TGTGCCTGGGCCGGACAGGGAAAACAAGATACGCAGTATTTT
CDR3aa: CAWAGQGKQDTQYF

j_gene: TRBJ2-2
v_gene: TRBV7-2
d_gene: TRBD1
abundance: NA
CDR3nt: TGTGCCAGCAGCGGACAGGGGACGAACACCGGGGAGCTGTTTTTT
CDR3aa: CASSGQGTNTGELFF

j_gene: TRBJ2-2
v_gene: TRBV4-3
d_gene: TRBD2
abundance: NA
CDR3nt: TGCGCCAGCAGCCTGAATGCGGGAGGGCCACTCGGGGAGCTGTTTTTT
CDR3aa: CASSLNAGGPLGELFF

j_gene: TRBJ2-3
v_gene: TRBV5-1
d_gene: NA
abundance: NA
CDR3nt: TGCGCCAGCAGTTATTGGAGTAGCGCTAGCACAGATACGCAGTATTTT
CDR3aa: CASSYWSSASTDTQYF

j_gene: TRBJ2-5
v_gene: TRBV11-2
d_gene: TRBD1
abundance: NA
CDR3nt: TGTGCCAGCAGCCGACAGGGGGCTAGGGAGACCCAGTACTTC
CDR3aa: CASSRQGARETQYF

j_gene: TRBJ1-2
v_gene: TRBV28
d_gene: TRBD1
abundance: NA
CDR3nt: TGTGCCAGCCAGACAGGGGGTAACTATGGCTACACCTTC
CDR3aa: CASQTGGNYGYTF

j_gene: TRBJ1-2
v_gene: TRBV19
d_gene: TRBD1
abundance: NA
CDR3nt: TGTGCCGCCACAGGGGGCAGGGGCTACACCTTC
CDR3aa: CAATGGRGYTF

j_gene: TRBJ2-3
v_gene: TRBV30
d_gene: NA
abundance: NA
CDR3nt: TGTGCCTGGAGTACCCAAACAGATACGCAGTATTTT
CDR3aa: CAWSTQTDTQYF

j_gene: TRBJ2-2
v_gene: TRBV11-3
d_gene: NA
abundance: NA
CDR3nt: TGTGCCAGCAGCTTAGTCGCGACCGGGGAGCTGTTTTTT
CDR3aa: CASSLVATGELFF

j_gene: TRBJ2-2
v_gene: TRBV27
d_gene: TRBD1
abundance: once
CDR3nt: TGTGCCAGCAGTTACAACAGGGGAACCGGGGAGCTGTTTTTT
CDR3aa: CASSYNRGTGELFF

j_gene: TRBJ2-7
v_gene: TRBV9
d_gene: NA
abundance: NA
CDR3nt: TGTGCCAGCAGCGCAAGGGACCTATTCGGCGAGCAGTACTTC
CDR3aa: CASSARDLFGEQYF

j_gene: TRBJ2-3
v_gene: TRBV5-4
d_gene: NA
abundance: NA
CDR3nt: TGTGCCAGCAGCGCTCGACTAGAATCCCCGGATACGCAGTATTTT
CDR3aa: CASSARLESPDTQYF

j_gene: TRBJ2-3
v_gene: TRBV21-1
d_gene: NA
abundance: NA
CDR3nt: TGTGCCAGCAGCAAACAACCTCTAGGGGGAGCTAGCACAGATACGCAGTATTTT
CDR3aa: CASSKQPLGGASTDTQYF

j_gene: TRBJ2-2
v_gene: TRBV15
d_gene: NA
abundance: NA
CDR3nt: TGTGCCACCAGCAGAGTTGTAACCGGGGAGCTGTTTTTT
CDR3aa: CATSRVVTGELFF

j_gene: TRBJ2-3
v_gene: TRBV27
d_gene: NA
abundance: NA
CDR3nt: TGTGCCTGGAATTCGGGGGCGCCTAGCACAGATACGCAGTATTTT
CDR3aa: CAWNSGAPSTDTQYF

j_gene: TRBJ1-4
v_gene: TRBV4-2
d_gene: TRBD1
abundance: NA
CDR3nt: TGTGCCAGCAGCAGACAGGGGGGTGAAAAACTGTTTTTT
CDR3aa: CASSRQGGEKLFF

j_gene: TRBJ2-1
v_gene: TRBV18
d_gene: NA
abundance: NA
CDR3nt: TGTGCCAGCTCACCCGCGGGACGGAGCTCCTACAATGAGCAGTTCTTC
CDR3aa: CASSPAGRSSYNEQFF

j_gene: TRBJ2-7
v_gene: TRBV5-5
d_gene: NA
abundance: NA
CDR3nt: TGTGCCAGCAGCAGGGATGGTCTAGCGAGGTTGGGCGAGCAGTACTTC
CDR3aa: CASSRDGLARLGEQYF

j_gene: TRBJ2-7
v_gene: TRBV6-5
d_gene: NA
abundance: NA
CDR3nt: TGTGCCAGCAGTTACTCCGGACAGAGCTCTTACGAGCAGTACTTC
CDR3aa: CASSYSGQSSYEQYF

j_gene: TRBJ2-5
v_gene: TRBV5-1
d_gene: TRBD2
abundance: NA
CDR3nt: TGCGCCAGCAGCTTGGCTGTAGCGGGGGGCATGGAGACCCAGTACTTC
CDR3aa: CASSLAVAGGMETQYF

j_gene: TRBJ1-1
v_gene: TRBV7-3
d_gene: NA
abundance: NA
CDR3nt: TGTGCCAGCAGCTTAGCAGAAGGGACTGAAGCTTTCTTT
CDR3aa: CASSLAEGTEAFF

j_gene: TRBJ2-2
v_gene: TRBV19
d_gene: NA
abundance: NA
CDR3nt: TGTGCCAGTAGTCAGTCCTGGACGGAGCTGTTTTTT
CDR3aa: CASSQSWTELFF